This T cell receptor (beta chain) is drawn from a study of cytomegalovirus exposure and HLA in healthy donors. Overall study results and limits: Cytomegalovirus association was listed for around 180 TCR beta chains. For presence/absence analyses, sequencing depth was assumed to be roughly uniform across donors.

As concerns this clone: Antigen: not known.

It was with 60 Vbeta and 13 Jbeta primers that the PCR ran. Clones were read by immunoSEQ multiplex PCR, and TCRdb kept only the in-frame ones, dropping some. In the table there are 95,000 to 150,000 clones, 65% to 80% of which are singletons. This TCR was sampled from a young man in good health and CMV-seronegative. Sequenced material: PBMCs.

The CDR3 loop is CASRDRGKETQYF. The CDR3 nucleotides read TGTGCCAGCAGGGACAGGGGGAAAGAGACCCAGTACTTC. The chain links TRBV28 to TRBJ2-5; 10 bases align to TRBD1. The CDR3 runs to 13 residues. Germline lookup yields CDR1 MDHEN and CDR2 SYDVKM. The trim removed 6 bases at V and 3 bases at J, leaving 1 base unmatched.